This is a list of T cell receptor beta chains from one sample in a study of human T cells and chemical hapten exposure. TCRdb used MiXCR to reprocess the RACE reads, holding one entry per CDR3 protein. The table has roughly 180,000 distinct CDR3 sequences, under 25% seen once. Sequenced material: whole blood, taken in connection with sensitization to the hapten diphenylcyclopropenone (DPC). Receptors originate from a woman in her 50s with alopecia areata. Some clones in this sample may be carry-over from other donors' samples. CDR3s include the opening cysteine and the closing phenylalanine or tryptophan. A D gene is named only where the DNA matches it firmly. Not all rows give a size; the values are once, few, many and, for expanded clones, a class.

clone_size: NA; j_call: TRBJ1-5; d_call: NA; v_call: TRBV7-9; cdr3_aa: CASSLFDWQGLNNQPQHF; cdr3_nt: TGTGCCAGCAGCTTATTCGATTGGCAGGGTTTAAACAATCAGCCCCAGCATTTT
clone_size: once; j_call: TRBJ1-4; d_call: NA; v_call: TRBV6-5; cdr3_aa: CASSSAGEKLFF; cdr3_nt: TGTGCCAGCAGTTCAGCGGGTGAAAAACTGTTTTTT
clone_size: few; j_call: TRBJ2-7; d_call: TRBD2; v_call: TRBV7-8; cdr3_aa: CASSLDTGLAGSTYEQYF; cdr3_nt: TGTGCCAGCAGCTTAGACACAGGACTAGCGGGATCCACCTACGAGCAGTACTTC
clone_size: few; j_call: TRBJ2-1; d_call: TRBD1; v_call: TRBV5-5; cdr3_aa: CASSLTPRTGVWNEQFF; cdr3_nt: TGTGCCAGCAGCCTTACCCCCAGGACAGGGGTCTGGAATGAGCAGTTCTTC
clone_size: NA; j_call: TRBJ1-4; d_call: NA; v_call: TRBV24-1; cdr3_aa: CATSDCLEAPTNEKLFF; cdr3_nt: TGTGCCACCAGTGATTGCTTGGAGGCGCCAACTAATGAAAAACTGTTTTTT
clone_size: NA; j_call: TRBJ2-3; d_call: NA; v_call: TRBV27; cdr3_aa: CASSTGLEDTDTQYF; cdr3_nt: TGTGCCAGCAGTACGGGACTGGAGGACACAGATACGCAGTATTTT
clone_size: NA; j_call: TRBJ2-1; d_call: TRBD2; v_call: TRBV5-5; cdr3_aa: CASSGTSGQTFF; cdr3_nt: TGTGCCAGCAGCGGAACTAGCGGACAAACCTTCTTC
clone_size: NA; j_call: TRBJ1-3; d_call: NA; v_call: TRBV29-1; cdr3_aa: CSVIYTGNTIYF; cdr3_nt: TGCAGCGTAATTTACACTGGAAACACCATATATTTT
clone_size: few; j_call: TRBJ2-1; d_call: NA; v_call: TRBV3-1; cdr3_aa: CASSQDHLGTDEQFF; cdr3_nt: TGTGCCAGCAGCCAAGATCACCTAGGAACGGATGAGCAGTTCTTC
clone_size: NA; j_call: TRBJ1-1; d_call: NA; v_call: TRBV12-3/TRBV12-4; cdr3_aa: CASSFDWANTEAFF; cdr3_nt: TGTGCCAGCAGTTTCGATTGGGCGAACACTGAAGCTTTCTTT
clone_size: few; j_call: TRBJ2-2; d_call: TRBD2; v_call: TRBV27; cdr3_aa: CASSLTGGLAWGAGELFF; cdr3_nt: TGTGCCAGCAGTTTAACAGGTGGACTAGCGTGGGGGGCCGGGGAGCTGTTTTTT
clone_size: few; j_call: TRBJ2-1; d_call: TRBD1; v_call: TRBV5-4; cdr3_aa: CASSSKGGQGEGYEQFF; cdr3_nt: TGTGCCAGCAGTTCTAAGGGGGGACAGGGGGAAGGTTATGAGCAGTTCTTC
clone_size: NA; j_call: TRBJ2-7; d_call: TRBD2; v_call: TRBV27; cdr3_aa: CASSLTPVAGATYEQYF; cdr3_nt: TGTGCCAGCAGTTTAACGCCGGTAGCGGGAGCGACCTACGAGCAGTACTTC
clone_size: few; j_call: TRBJ2-1; d_call: TRBD2; v_call: TRBV5-1; cdr3_aa: CASSLGLAGGTYNEQFF; cdr3_nt: TGCGCCAGCAGCTTGGGACTAGCGGGAGGAACCTACAATGAGCAGTTCTTC
clone_size: NA; j_call: TRBJ2-5; d_call: NA; v_call: TRBV20-1; cdr3_aa: CSAVVGETQYF; cdr3_nt: TGCAGTGCTGTCGTAGGAGAGACCCAGTACTTC
clone_size: NA; j_call: TRBJ1-6; d_call: NA; v_call: TRBV20-1; cdr3_aa: CSARRQPNSPLHF; cdr3_nt: TGCAGTGCTAGACGCCAGCCTAATTCACCCCTCCACTTT
clone_size: few; j_call: TRBJ2-5; d_call: TRBD2; v_call: TRBV18; cdr3_aa: CASSLFAGGEETQYF; cdr3_nt: TGTGCCAGCTCACTTTTCGCGGGAGGGGAAGAGACCCAGTACTTC
clone_size: NA; j_call: TRBJ2-3; d_call: TRBD2; v_call: TRBV6-6; cdr3_aa: CASNALAGDTQYF; cdr3_nt: TGTGCCAGCAACGCACTAGCGGGAGATACGCAGTATTTT
clone_size: few; j_call: TRBJ1-6; d_call: NA; v_call: TRBV7-9; cdr3_aa: CASSLVGGNSPLHF; cdr3_nt: TGTGCCAGCAGCTTAGTGGGAGGAAATTCACCCCTCCACTTT
clone_size: few; j_call: TRBJ2-7; d_call: TRBD2; v_call: TRBV29-1; cdr3_aa: CSADWGRAGEQYF; cdr3_nt: TGCAGCGCTGACTGGGGGAGGGCCGGCGAGCAGTACTTC
clone_size: few; j_call: TRBJ2-2; d_call: NA; v_call: TRBV29-1; cdr3_aa: CSVAVVTGNTGELFF; cdr3_nt: TGCAGCGTTGCCGTTGTAACAGGGAACACCGGGGAGCTGTTTTTT
clone_size: NA; j_call: TRBJ1-1; d_call: TRBD1; v_call: TRBV10-3; cdr3_aa: CAIRGQGAPEAFF; cdr3_nt: TGTGCCATCAGAGGACAGGGGGCGCCTGAAGCTTTCTTT
clone_size: NA; j_call: TRBJ2-1; d_call: NA; v_call: TRBV3-1; cdr3_aa: CASSQGGPSSYNEQFF; cdr3_nt: TGTGCCAGCAGCCAAGGGGGCCCGAGCTCCTACAATGAGCAGTTCTTC
clone_size: NA; j_call: TRBJ2-1; d_call: TRBD2; v_call: TRBV5-1; cdr3_aa: CASSLASGHYNEQFF; cdr3_nt: TGCGCCAGCAGCTTGGCTAGCGGGCATTACAATGAGCAGTTCTTC
clone_size: few; j_call: TRBJ1-2; d_call: NA; v_call: TRBV5-6; cdr3_aa: CASSLFGVDYGYTF; cdr3_nt: TGTGCCAGCAGCTTGTTCGGGGTAGACTATGGCTACACCTTC
clone_size: few; j_call: TRBJ2-3; d_call: NA; v_call: TRBV12-3/TRBV12-4; cdr3_aa: CASSFSWDTQYF; cdr3_nt: TGTGCCAGCAGTTTTTCGTGGGATACGCAGTATTTT
clone_size: few; j_call: TRBJ1-6; d_call: NA; v_call: TRBV12-3/TRBV12-4; cdr3_aa: CASSSLTEAYNSPLHF; cdr3_nt: TGTGCCAGCAGTTCGCTGACCGAGGCCTATAATTCACCCCTCCACTTT
clone_size: few; j_call: TRBJ1-1; d_call: NA; v_call: TRBV29-1; cdr3_aa: CSVLPNTEAFF; cdr3_nt: TGCAGCGTTCTACCGAACACTGAAGCTTTCTTT
clone_size: NA; j_call: TRBJ2-1; d_call: TRBD2; v_call: TRBV12-3/TRBV12-4; cdr3_aa: CASSRPGLGLHEQFF; cdr3_nt: TGTGCCAGCAGCCGTCCGGGACTAGGACTACATGAGCAGTTCTTC
clone_size: few; j_call: TRBJ2-3; d_call: NA; v_call: TRBV6-2/TRBV6-3; cdr3_aa: CASSPRRTDTQYF; cdr3_nt: TGTGCCAGCAGTCCTCGGCGGACAGATACGCAGTATTTT
clone_size: NA; j_call: TRBJ1-6; d_call: TRBD1; v_call: TRBV27; cdr3_aa: CASTDRARDSPLHF; cdr3_nt: TGTGCCAGCACCGACAGGGCTAGGGATTCACCCCTCCACTTT
clone_size: few; j_call: TRBJ1-2; d_call: NA; v_call: TRBV29-1; cdr3_aa: CSAVDVYGYTF; cdr3_nt: TGCAGCGCCGTGGACGTGTATGGCTACACCTTC
clone_size: few; j_call: TRBJ2-1; d_call: TRBD2; v_call: TRBV12-3/TRBV12-4; cdr3_aa: CASSLLGLAGGNEQFF; cdr3_nt: TGTGCCAGCAGTTTATTGGGTCTAGCGGGAGGCAATGAGCAGTTCTTC